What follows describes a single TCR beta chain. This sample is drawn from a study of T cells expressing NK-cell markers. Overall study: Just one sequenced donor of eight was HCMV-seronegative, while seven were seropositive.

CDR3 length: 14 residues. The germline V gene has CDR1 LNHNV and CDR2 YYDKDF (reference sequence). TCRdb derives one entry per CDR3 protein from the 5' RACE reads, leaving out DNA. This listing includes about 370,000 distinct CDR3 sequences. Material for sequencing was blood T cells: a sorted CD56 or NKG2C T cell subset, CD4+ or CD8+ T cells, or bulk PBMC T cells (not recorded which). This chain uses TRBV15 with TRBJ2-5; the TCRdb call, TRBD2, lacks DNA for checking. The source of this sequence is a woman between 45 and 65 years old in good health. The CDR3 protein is CATSRDTRQETQYF. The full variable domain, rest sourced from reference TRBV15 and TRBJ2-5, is DAMVIQNPRYQVTQFGKPVTLSCSQTLNHNVMYWYQQKSSQAPKLLFHYYDKDFNNEADTPDNFQSRRPNTSFCFLDIRSPGLGDTAMYLCATSRDTRQETQYFGPGTRLLVL.